Listed below are T cell receptor beta chains from one sample, sequenced in a study of blood T cell dynamics during melanoma immunotherapy. Clones were read by immunoSEQ multiplex PCR, and TCRdb kept only the in-frame ones, dropping some. Here the sample spans 9,500 or so clones, 88% being singletons. Sequences were derived from blood, sampled from a patient treated with checkpoint blockade. The source of these receptors is a human donor with melanoma. Both conserved end residues are part of each CDR3. A D gene is named only where the DNA matches it firmly. Clone size, where shown, is once, few, many, or a class for clones that have expanded.

>TRBV19|15|TRBJ2-1|.|.
CASSIGGSVGNEQFF
TGTGCCAGTAGTATCGGGGGTAGCGTGGGCAATGAGCAGTTCTTC
>TRBV5-5|14|TRBJ2-1|TRBD2|once
CASSFLAGVDEQFF
TGTGCCAGCAGCTTCCTAGCGGGAGTCGATGAGCAGTTCTTC
>TRBV10-2|14|TRBJ2-1|.|.
CASRGGGSYNEQFF
TGCGCCAGCAGGGGTGGGGGCTCCTACAATGAGCAGTTCTTC
>TRBV19|14|TRBJ1-6|.|.
CATGGSSYNSPLHF
TGTGCCACCGGAGGGAGCTCCTATAATTCACCCCTCCACTTT
>TRBV10-1|13|TRBJ2-1|.|.
CASSTYMNNEQFF
TGCGCCAGCAGTACCTACATGAACAATGAGCAGTTCTTC
>TRBV4-2|15|TRBJ2-3|.|.
CASSRERGGTDTQYF
TGTGCCAGCAGCCGGGAGAGGGGGGGCACAGATACGCAGTATTTT
>TRBV4-1|16|TRBJ2-1|.|.
CASSPFRSGSYNEQFF
TGCGCCAGCAGCCCGTTTAGGAGCGGCTCCTACAATGAGCAGTTCTTC
>TRBV4-1|16|TRBJ2-7|.|.
CASSQGLRTATYEQYF
TGCGCCAGCAGCCAAGGGTTGAGGACCGCAACCTACGAGCAGTACTTC
>TRBV7-9|17|TRBJ2-2|TRBD1|.
CASRTRGQGLVPGELFF
TGTGCCAGCAGGACAAGGGGACAGGGTTTGGTTCCCGGGGAGCTGTTTTTT
>TRBV5-1|15|TRBJ2-6|.|.
CASSLAHSGANVLTF
TGCGCCAGCAGCTTGGCCCACTCTGGGGCCAACGTCCTGACTTTC
>TRBV5-1|16|TRBJ2-7|.|.
CASSLAGQVGTLEQYF
TGCGCCAGCAGCTTGGCCGGGCAGGTAGGGACCCTCGAGCAGTACTTC
>TRBV5-1|14|TRBJ2-7|.|.
CASSSRVIGPEQYF
TGCGCCAGCAGCTCGAGGGTGATAGGTCCCGAGCAGTACTTC
>TRBV2|14|TRBJ2-3|TRBD2|.
CASPGGGPKDTQYF
TGTGCCAGCCCAGGCGGGGGTCCCAAAGATACGCAGTATTTT
>TRBV2|14|TRBJ2-6|.|once
CASSGRSGANVLTF
TGTGCCAGCAGTGGGCGCTCTGGGGCCAACGTCCTGACTTTC
>TRBV19|16|TRBJ1-4|.|.
CASSITPWGTNEKLFF
TGTGCCAGTAGTATAACCCCGTGGGGGACTAATGAAAAACTGTTTTTT
>TRBV11-1|15|TRBJ2-5|TRBD2|.
CASSSTSRLSETQYF
TGTGCCAGCAGCTCGACTAGCCGACTGAGTGAGACCCAGTACTTC
>TRBV4-2|12|TRBJ2-3|TRBD2|.
CASSQHGDYPLF
TGTGCCAGCAGCCAACATGGGGACTACCCCCTTTTT
>TRBV18|14|TRBJ2-1|.|.
CASSPGGGSNEQFF
TGTGCCAGCTCACCAGGGGGGGGCTCCAATGAGCAGTTCTTC
>TRBV30|13|TRBJ1-1|.|.
CAWTKGVGTEAFF
TGTGCCTGGACGAAAGGGGTTGGAACTGAAGCTTTCTTT
>TRBV18|14|TRBJ1-1|.|few
CASSPDSPNTEAFF
TGTGCCAGCTCACCGGACAGCCCGAACACTGAAGCTTTCTTT
>TRBV19|17|TRBJ1-1|TRBD1|.
CASRRILQGAKKTEAFF
TGTGCCAGTAGGAGAATTTTGCAGGGGGCGAAGAAGACTGAAGCTTTCTTT
>TRBV13|14|TRBJ2-1|.|.
CASSWYTGTNEQFF
TGTGCCAGCAGCTGGTATACAGGGACCAATGAGCAGTTCTTC
>TRBV7-8|15|TRBJ2-2|TRBD2|few
CASSPPLAGAGELFF
TGTGCCAGCAGCCCCCCGCTAGCGGGGGCGGGGGAGCTGTTTTTT
>TRBV10-2|15|TRBJ2-3|TRBD2|once
CASQRGAGGPDTQYF
TGCGCCTCTCAACGGGGAGCGGGAGGGCCAGATACGCAGTATTTT
>TRBV25-1|14|TRBJ1-2|.|.
CASSEHGGGYGYTF
TGTGCCAGCAGTGAACATGGGGGCGGCTATGGCTACACCTTC
>TRBV28|12|TRBJ1-1|.|.
CASSFQQREAFF
TGTGCCAGCAGTTTTCAGCAGCGGGAAGCTTTCTTT
>TRBV19|14|TRBJ2-1|TRBD2|.
CASSLRLAGNEQFF
TGTGCCAGTAGTCTTCGACTAGCGGGGAATGAGCAGTTCTTC
>TRBV30|15|TRBJ1-2|.|.
CAWSSPGGAAYGYTF
TGTGCCTGGAGTTCTCCGGGGGGCGCGGCCTATGGCTACACCTTC
>TRBV5-1|11|TRBJ2-3|.|.
CASSDTDTQYF
TGCGCCAGCAGCGACACAGATACGCAGTATTTT
>TRBV6-5|15|TRBJ2-2|.|.
CASSFMGATTGELFF
TGTGCCAGCAGTTTCATGGGGGCGACCACCGGGGAGCTGTTTTTT
>TRBV19|15|TRBJ1-5|.|.
CASTPVPWQGQPQHF
TGTGCCAGTACCCCCGTCCCCTGGCAGGGTCAGCCCCAGCATTTT
>TRBV28|15|TRBJ1-5|.|.
CASSFPGGVNQPQHF
TGTGCCAGCAGTTTTCCTGGTGGGGTCAATCAGCCCCAGCATTTT
>TRBV6-5|13|TRBJ2-2|.|.
CASSYGKLRELFF
TGTGCCAGCAGTTACGGGAAACTACGGGAGCTGTTTTTT
>TRBV28|19|TRBJ2-3|TRBD2|.
CASSSLTSGRRGSTDTQYF
TGTGCCAGCAGTTCCCTCACTAGCGGGAGGAGGGGTAGCACAGATACGCAGTATTTT
>TRBV4-1|16|TRBJ1-3|.|.
CASSQDMWISGNTIYF
TGCGCCAGCAGCCAAGATATGTGGATATCTGGAAACACCATATATTTT
>TRBV7-9|17|TRBJ1-4|.|.
CASSLGGSRAGNEKLFF
TGTGCCAGCAGCTTAGGTGGGAGTCGGGCAGGGAATGAAAAACTGTTTTTT
>TRBV2|16|TRBJ1-1|.|.
CASSEASRGVNTEAFF
TGTGCCAGCAGTGAAGCAAGTAGGGGGGTGAACACTGAAGCTTTCTTT
>TRBV4-1|14|TRBJ2-1|TRBD1|.
CASSRRDRDNEQFF
TGCGCCAGCAGTCGCAGGGACAGGGACAATGAGCAGTTCTTC
>TRBV6-1|15|TRBJ1-1|.|once
CASSAEGGQGTEAFF
TGTGCCAGCAGTGCCGAAGGGGGGCAGGGCACTGAAGCTTTCTTT
>TRBV7-9|13|TRBJ2-7|.|.
CASRYGQSYEQYF
TGTGCCAGCAGGTATGGACAGTCCTACGAGCAGTACTTC
>TRBV5-1|14|TRBJ2-7|.|.
CASSLGGNFYEQYF
TGCGCCAGCAGCTTGGGGGGAAATTTCTACGAGCAGTACTTC
>TRBV30|14|TRBJ1-4|.|.
CAWSRPADNEKLFF
TGTGCCTGGAGTAGGCCAGCAGATAATGAAAAACTGTTTTTT
>TRBV11-2|13|TRBJ1-2|.|.
CASSLEAGDGYTF
TGTGCCAGCAGCTTAGAGGCAGGGGACGGCTACACCTTC
>TRBV19|13|TRBJ1-2|.|.
CASSIDYGYGYTF
TGTGCCAGTAGTATAGATTATGGGTATGGCTACACCTTC
>TRBV7-8|14|TRBJ2-5|.|.
CASSGLGWQETQYF
TGTGCCAGCAGCGGCTTAGGGTGGCAGGAGACCCAGTACTTC
>TRBV2|13|TRBJ2-5|.|once
CASRPTGGETQYF
TGTGCCAGCAGACCGACAGGTGGAGAGACCCAGTACTTC
>TRBV28|14|TRBJ1-5|TRBD1|.
CASSLRQGDQPQHF
TGTGCCAGCAGTTTACGACAGGGCGATCAGCCCCAGCATTTT
>TRBV12-5|17|TRBJ2-2|TRBD1|.
CASGLGPRTGSTGELFF
TGTGCTAGTGGTTTGGGACCGCGGACAGGGTCGACCGGGGAGCTGTTTTTT
>TRBV11-2|17|TRBJ2-1|TRBD1|.
CASSLDAAGQGKDEQFF
TGTGCCAGCAGCTTAGATGCGGCGGGACAGGGAAAAGATGAGCAGTTCTTC
>TRBV5-1|13|TRBJ2-2|TRBD2|.
CASKGLEAGELFF
TGCGCCAGCAAGGGACTAGAAGCCGGGGAGCTGTTTTTT
>TRBV27|15|TRBJ1-1|.|.
CASSLTLSGDTEAFF
TGTGCCAGCAGTCTAACACTCTCGGGGGACACTGAAGCTTTCTTT
>TRBV2|15|TRBJ1-3|.|.
CASSDEALSGNTIYF
TGTGCCAGCAGTGATGAGGCCCTCTCTGGAAACACCATATATTTT
>TRBV2|14|TRBJ2-4|TRBD1|once
CASSGQGAKNIQYF
TGTGCCAGCAGTGGACAGGGGGCCAAAAACATTCAGTACTTC
>TRBV5-1|15|TRBJ2-2|.|.
CASSLVARNTGELFF
TGCGCCAGCAGCTTGGTAGCGAGGAACACCGGGGAGCTGTTTTTT
>TRBV4-1|16|TRBJ1-2|TRBD1|.
CASSPPTRQGSYGYTF
TGCGCCAGCAGCCCTCCGACCAGACAGGGATCCTATGGCTACACCTTC